The rows below give T cell receptor beta chains drawn from one sample of a study of CD8 T cells in ankylosing spondylitis. TCRdb fed the 5' RACE reads into MiXCR, producing one record per CDR3 protein. This sample yields 310,000 or so distinct CDR3 sequences, of which over 15% are seen a single time; 7.5% to 9.5% belongs to the top ten. The sequenced sample consisted of blood, either unsorted or a sorted T cell fraction (not recorded which). The receptors derive from a male donor with ankylosing spondylitis or in good health (not recorded which). The CDR3 runs from the conserved cysteine through the conserved F or W. A D gene is named only where the DNA matches it firmly. Clone size is stated in some rows and not others, as once, few, many or a class when expanded.

.	TRBJ2-2	TRBV3-1	.	CASSHGGELFF	TGTGCCAGCAGCCACGGCGGGGAGCTGTTTTTT
.	TRBJ2-3	TRBV12-3/TRBV12-4	many	CASSFGPGTDTQYF	TGTGCCAGCAGTTTTGGACCGGGGACAGATACGCAGTATTTT
TRBD2	TRBJ2-1	TRBV3-1	.	CASGTSGGVYNEQFF	TGTGCCAGCGGGACTAGCGGGGGAGTATACAATGAGCAGTTCTTC
TRBD2	TRBJ2-5	TRBV5-5	.	CASSAIAGGMATQYF	TGTGCCAGCAGCGCAATAGCGGGGGGAATGGCGACCCAGTACTTC
.	TRBJ1-1	TRBV5-1	few	CASSFQQGAEAFF	TGCGCCAGCAGCTTCCAACAGGGTGCTGAAGCTTTCTTT
TRBD1	TRBJ2-5	TRBV12-3/TRBV12-4	.	CASSFMTGGAETQYF	TGTGCCAGCAGTTTCATGACAGGGGGCGCGGAGACCCAGTACTTC
.	TRBJ2-5	TRBV12-3/TRBV12-4	.	CASSYGGPETQYF	TGTGCCAGCAGTTACGGGGGTCCAGAGACCCAGTACTTC
TRBD2	TRBJ2-5	TRBV20-1	.	CSAPSGNQETQYF	TGCAGTGCTCCTAGCGGGAACCAAGAGACCCAGTACTTC
.	TRBJ2-1	TRBV5-1	.	CASSLGASEQFF	TGCGCCAGCAGCTTGGGGGCTAGTGAGCAGTTCTTC
TRBD1	TRBJ2-1	TRBV29-1	.	CSGDRGRRNEQFF	TGCAGCGGTGACAGGGGGCGAAGGAATGAGCAGTTCTTC
.	TRBJ1-1	TRBV30	few	CAWSVKNTEAFF	TGTGCCTGGAGTGTAAAGAACACTGAAGCTTTCTTT
.	TRBJ2-1	TRBV6-5	few	CASSYSSSPYNEQFF	TGTGCCAGCAGTTACTCATCTAGCCCCTACAATGAGCAGTTCTTC
TRBD1	TRBJ2-5	TRBV20-1	few	CSAEGQGETQYF	TGCAGTGCAGAGGGACAGGGAGAGACCCAGTACTTC
TRBD1	TRBJ1-1	TRBV6-1	.	CASSEVTGSVF	TGTGCCAGCAGTGAAGTGACAGGGTCGGTCTTT
.	TRBJ2-1	TRBV12-3/TRBV12-4	few	CASSPDSRGNEQFF	TGTGCCAGCAGCCCGGACTCACGGGGCAATGAGCAGTTCTTC
.	TRBJ2-3	TRBV27	.	CASSLIAGTDTQYF	TGTGCCAGCAGTTTGATCGCGGGCACAGATACGCAGTATTTT
TRBD1	TRBJ1-1	TRBV7-6	.	CASSLERGPNTEAFF	TGTGCCAGCAGCTTAGAAAGGGGGCCGAACACTGAAGCTTTCTTT
.	TRBJ1-1	TRBV9	many	CASSVGGANTEAFF	TGTGCCAGCAGCGTAGGGGGTGCGAACACTGAAGCTTTCTTT
.	TRBJ2-3	TRBV7-8	.	CASSLIDGTTDTQYF	TGTGCCAGCAGCTTAATTGACGGAACCACAGATACGCAGTATTTT
TRBD2	TRBJ2-3	TRBV24-1	many	CATSDWSPLAGRDTQYF	TGTGCCACCAGTGATTGGTCCCCACTAGCGGGAAGGGATACGCAGTATTTT
.	TRBJ2-1	TRBV5-1	.	CASSLISGPYNEQFF	TGCGCCAGCAGCTTGATAAGCGGACCCTACAATGAGCAGTTCTTC
.	TRBJ2-3	TRBV28	.	CASSPADGGTDTQYF	TGTGCCAGCAGTCCCGCGGACGGGGGCACAGATACGCAGTATTTT
.	TRBJ1-1	TRBV29-1	.	CSVGGRTEAFF	TGCAGCGTTGGGGGCCGGACTGAAGCTTTCTTT
.	TRBJ2-1	TRBV28	few	CASSSTYNEQFF	TGTGCCAGCAGTTCCACGTACAATGAGCAGTTCTTC
.	TRBJ2-1	TRBV7-3	few	CASSQPGNEQFF	TGTGCCAGCAGCCAACCAGGCAATGAGCAGTTCTTC
.	TRBJ2-2	TRBV19	.	CASSIDPTSSGELFF	TGTGCCAGTAGTATAGACCCAACTAGCTCCGGGGAGCTGTTTTTT
TRBD1	TRBJ1-5	TRBV28	.	CASSFPDRGNQPQHF	TGTGCCAGCAGTTTTCCAGACAGGGGGAATCAGCCCCAGCATTTT
.	TRBJ2-5	TRBV20-1	.	CSARARGETQYF	TGCAGTGCTAGGGCCAGGGGAGAGACCCAGTACTTC
TRBD1	TRBJ2-2	TRBV18	.	CASHRDRANTGELFF	TGTGCCAGCCATCGGGACAGGGCGAACACCGGGGAGCTGTTTTTT
.	TRBJ1-5	TRBV20-1	.	CSARRASNQPQHF	TGCAGTGCCAGGAGAGCGAGCAATCAGCCCCAGCATTTT